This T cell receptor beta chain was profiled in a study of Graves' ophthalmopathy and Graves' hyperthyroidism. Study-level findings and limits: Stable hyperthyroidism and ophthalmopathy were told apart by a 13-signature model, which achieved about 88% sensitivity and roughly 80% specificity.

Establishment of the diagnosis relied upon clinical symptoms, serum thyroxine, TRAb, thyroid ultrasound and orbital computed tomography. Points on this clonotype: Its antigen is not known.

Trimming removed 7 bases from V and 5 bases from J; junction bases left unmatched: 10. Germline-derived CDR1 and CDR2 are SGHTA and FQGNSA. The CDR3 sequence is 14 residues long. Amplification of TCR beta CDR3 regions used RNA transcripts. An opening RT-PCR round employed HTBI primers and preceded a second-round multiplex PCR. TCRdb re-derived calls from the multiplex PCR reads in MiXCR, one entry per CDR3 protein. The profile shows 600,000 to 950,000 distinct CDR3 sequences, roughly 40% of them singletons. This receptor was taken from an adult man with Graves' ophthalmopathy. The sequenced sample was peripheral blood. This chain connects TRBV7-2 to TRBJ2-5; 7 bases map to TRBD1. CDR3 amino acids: CASTDEGAVETQYF. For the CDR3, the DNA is TGTGCCAGCACCGACGAGGGGGCGGTGGAGACCCAGTACTTC.